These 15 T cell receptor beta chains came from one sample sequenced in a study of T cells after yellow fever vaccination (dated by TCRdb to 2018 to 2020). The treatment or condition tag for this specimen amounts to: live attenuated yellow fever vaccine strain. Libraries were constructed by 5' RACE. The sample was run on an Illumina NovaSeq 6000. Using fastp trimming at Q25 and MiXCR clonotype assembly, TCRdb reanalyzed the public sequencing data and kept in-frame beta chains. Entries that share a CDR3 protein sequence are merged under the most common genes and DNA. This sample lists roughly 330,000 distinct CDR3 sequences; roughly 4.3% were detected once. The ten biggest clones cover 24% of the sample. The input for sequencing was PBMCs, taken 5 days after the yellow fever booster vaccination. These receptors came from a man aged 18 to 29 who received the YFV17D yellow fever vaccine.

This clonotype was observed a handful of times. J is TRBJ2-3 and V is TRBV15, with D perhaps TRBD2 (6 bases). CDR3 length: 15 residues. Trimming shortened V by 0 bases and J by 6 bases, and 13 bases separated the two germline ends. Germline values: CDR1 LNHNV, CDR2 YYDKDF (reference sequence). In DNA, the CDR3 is TGTGCCACCAGCAGAGATCTCCGGGGAGGTGATACGCAGTATTTT. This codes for CATSRDLRGGDTQYF.

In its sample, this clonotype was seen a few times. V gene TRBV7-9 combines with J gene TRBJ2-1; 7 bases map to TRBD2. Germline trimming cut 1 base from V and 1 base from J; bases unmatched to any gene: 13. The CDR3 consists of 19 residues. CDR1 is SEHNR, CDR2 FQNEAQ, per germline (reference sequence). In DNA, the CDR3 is TGTGCCAGCAGCTTAGTTCTCAGGGCTAGCGGACTTTCCTACAATGAGCAGTTCTTC. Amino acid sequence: CASSLVLRASGLSYNEQFF.

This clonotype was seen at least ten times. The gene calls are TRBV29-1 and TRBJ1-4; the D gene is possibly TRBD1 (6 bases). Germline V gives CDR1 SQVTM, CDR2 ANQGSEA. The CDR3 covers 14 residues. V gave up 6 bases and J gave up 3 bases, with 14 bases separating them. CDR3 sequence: CSVSSGVANEKLFF. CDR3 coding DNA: TGCAGCGTCTCCTCAGGGGTGGCTAATGAAAAACTGTTTTTT.

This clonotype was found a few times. CDR3 sequence (DNA): TGTGCCACCAGTGAACCGGGCCAGGGACGGGATACGCAGTATTTT. It encodes CATSEPGQGRDTQYF. The chain has TRBV24-1 and TRBJ2-3; D is tentatively TRBD1 or TRBD2 (5 bases each). From germline, CDR1 is KGHDR and CDR2 SFDVKD. The CDR3 contains 15 residues. The V gene lost 4 bases and the J gene lost 6 bases, with 16 bases spanning the gap.

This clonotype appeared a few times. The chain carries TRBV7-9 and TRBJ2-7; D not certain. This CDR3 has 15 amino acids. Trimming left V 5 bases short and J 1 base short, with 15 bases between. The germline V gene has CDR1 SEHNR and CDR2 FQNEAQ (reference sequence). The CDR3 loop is CASSPRAYSSYEQYF. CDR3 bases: TGTGCCAGCAGCCCACGGGCGTATTCATCCTACGAGCAGTACTTC.

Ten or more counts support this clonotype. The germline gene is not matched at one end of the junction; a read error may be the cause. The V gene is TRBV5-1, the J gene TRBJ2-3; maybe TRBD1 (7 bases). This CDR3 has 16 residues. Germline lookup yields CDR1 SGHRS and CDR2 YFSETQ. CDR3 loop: CPSSLMEGASTDTQYF. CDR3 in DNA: TGCCCCAGCAGCTTGATGGAGGGGGCCAGCACAGATACGCAGTATTTT.

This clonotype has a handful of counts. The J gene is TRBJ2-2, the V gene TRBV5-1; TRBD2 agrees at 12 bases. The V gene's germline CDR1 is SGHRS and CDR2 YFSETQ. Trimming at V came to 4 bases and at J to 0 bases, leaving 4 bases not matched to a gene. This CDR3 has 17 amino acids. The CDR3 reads CASSLLAGGPNTGELFF. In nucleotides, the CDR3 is TGCGCCAGCAGCCTACTAGCGGGGGGACCGAACACCGGGGAGCTGTTTTTT.

CDR3 loop: CASNGGTYEQYF. The CDR3 DNA reads as TGTGCCAGCAACGGGGGAACCTACGAGCAGTACTTC. The chain employs TRBV2 and TRBJ2-7, with D possibly TRBD2 on 6 matching bases. The length of the CDR3 is 12 residues. Trimming cost V 7 bases and J 2 bases, with 9 bases left between them. Germline assignment: CDR1 SNHLY and CDR2 FYNNEI.

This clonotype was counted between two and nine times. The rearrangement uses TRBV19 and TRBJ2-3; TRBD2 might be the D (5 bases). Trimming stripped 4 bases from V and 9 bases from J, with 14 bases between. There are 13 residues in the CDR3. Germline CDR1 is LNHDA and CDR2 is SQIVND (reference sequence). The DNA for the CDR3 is TGTGCCAGTAGTACAACTGCGGGTGGCACGCAGTATTTT. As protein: CASSTTAGGTQYF.

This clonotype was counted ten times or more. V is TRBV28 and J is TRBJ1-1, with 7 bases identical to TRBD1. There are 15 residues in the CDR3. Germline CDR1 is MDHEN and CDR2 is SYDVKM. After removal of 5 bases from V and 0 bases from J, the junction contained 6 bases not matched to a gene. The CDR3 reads CASSLPGGMNTEAFF. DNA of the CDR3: TGTGCCAGCAGTCTTCCAGGGGGTATGAACACTGAAGCTTTCTTT. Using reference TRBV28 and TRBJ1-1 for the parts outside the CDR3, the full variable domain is DVKVTQSSRYLVKRTGEKVFLECVQDMDHENMFWYRQDPGLGLRLIYFSYDVKMKEKGDIPEGYSVSREKKERFSLILESASTNQTSMYLCASSLPGGMNTEAFFGQGTRLTVV.

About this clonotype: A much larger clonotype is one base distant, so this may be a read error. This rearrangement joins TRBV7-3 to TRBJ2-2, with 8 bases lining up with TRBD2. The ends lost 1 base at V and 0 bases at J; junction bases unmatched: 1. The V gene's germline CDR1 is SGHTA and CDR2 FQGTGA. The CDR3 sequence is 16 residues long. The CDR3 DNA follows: TGTGCCAGCAGCTTAAACGGGGGGGCGAACACCGGGGAGCTGTTTTTT. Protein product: CASSLNGGANTGELFF.

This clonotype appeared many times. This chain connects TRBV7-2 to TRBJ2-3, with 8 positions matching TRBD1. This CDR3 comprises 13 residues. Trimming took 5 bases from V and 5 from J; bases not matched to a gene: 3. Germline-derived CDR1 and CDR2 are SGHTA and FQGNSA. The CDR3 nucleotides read TGTGCCAGCAGCACACAGGGGGGAGATACGCAGTATTTT. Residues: CASSTQGGDTQYF.

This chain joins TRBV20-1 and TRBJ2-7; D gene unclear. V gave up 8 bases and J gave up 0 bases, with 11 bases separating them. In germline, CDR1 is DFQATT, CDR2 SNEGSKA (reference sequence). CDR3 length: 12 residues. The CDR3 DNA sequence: TGCAGTCCCACCAGGAGCTCCTACGAGCAGTACGTC. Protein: CSPTRSSYEQYV.

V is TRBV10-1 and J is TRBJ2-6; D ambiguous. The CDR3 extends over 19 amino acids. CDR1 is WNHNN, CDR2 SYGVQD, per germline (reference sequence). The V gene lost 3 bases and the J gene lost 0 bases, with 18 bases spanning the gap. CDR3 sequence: CASSESIGPTISGANVLTF. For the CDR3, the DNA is TGCGCCAGCAGTGAATCCATAGGACCTACGATCTCTGGGGCCAACGTCCTGACTTTC.

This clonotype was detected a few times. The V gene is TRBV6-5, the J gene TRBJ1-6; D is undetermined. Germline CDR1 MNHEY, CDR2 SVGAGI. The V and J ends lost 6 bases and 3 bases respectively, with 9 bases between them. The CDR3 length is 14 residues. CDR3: CASRELYYNSPLHF. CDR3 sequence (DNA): TGTGCCAGCAGGGAGTTATACTATAATTCACCCCTCCACTTT.